These T cell receptor beta chains were read from a single sample in a study of blood T cells in healthy people across ages. TCRdb re-called the 5' RACE reads through MiXCR, storing one row per CDR3 protein. Among 750,000 or so distinct CDR3 sequences listed, more than 20% were seen once. A further study also used this sample, focusing on T cells of mothers and their children.

Sequencing was performed on blood. These receptors came from a boy younger than 18 in good health. CDR3s include the opening cysteine and the closing phenylalanine or tryptophan. The D gene is left open where the match is weak. The listing skips clone size in some rows; elsewhere it reads once, few, many or a size class.

.	TRBV28	.	TRBJ1-2	13	CASSWGGRYGYTF	TGTGCCAGCAGTTGGGGGGGCCGCTATGGCTACACCTTC
.	TRBV20-1	.	TRBJ1-5	15	CSARDPGGMGQPQHF	TGCAGTGCTAGAGATCCCGGGGGGATGGGTCAGCCCCAGCATTTT
few	TRBV20-1	TRBD2	TRBJ2-5	16	CSAIKPGLPIQETQYF	TGCAGTGCCATAAAGCCGGGACTACCGATCCAAGAGACCCAGTACTTC
few	TRBV27	TRBD1	TRBJ2-2	16	CASSFWLGGGTGELFF	TGTGCCAGCAGTTTTTGGTTAGGGGGCGGCACCGGGGAGCTGTTTTTT
.	TRBV20-1	.	TRBJ2-1	16	CSARSRDSAQYNEQFF	TGCAGTGCTCGAAGCCGGGACTCAGCCCAATACAATGAGCAGTTCTTC
.	TRBV19	TRBD1	TRBJ1-1	13	CASSGTGQAEAFF	TGTGCCAGTAGCGGGACAGGGCAGGCTGAAGCTTTCTTT
many	TRBV12-3/TRBV12-4	.	TRBJ2-3	15	CASSYRLEVTDTQYF	TGTGCCAGCAGCTATCGACTAGAAGTCACAGATACGCAGTATTTT
.	TRBV29-1	.	TRBJ1-1	13	CSVEDNTNTEAFF	TGCAGCGTTGAAGATAATACGAACACTGAAGCTTTCTTT
few	TRBV29-1	.	TRBJ2-3	11	CSVVFLDTQYF	TGCAGCGTTGTTTTCTTGGATACGCAGTATTTT
.	TRBV7-2	.	TRBJ2-1	16	CASSWKLGSLYNEQFF	TGTGCCAGCAGCTGGAAACTTGGGTCTTTGTACAATGAGCAGTTCTTC
.	TRBV4-3	.	TRBJ2-7	14	CASSQDYQGNEQYF	TGCGCCAGCAGCCAAGATTATCAGGGGAATGAGCAGTACTTC
.	TRBV9	.	TRBJ1-2	13	CASSVATGGGYTF	TGTGCCAGCAGCGTAGCTACAGGAGGGGGCTACACCTTC